This T cell receptor beta chain was sequenced during a study of cytomegalovirus exposure and HLA in healthy donors. This CDR3 is built from 14 residues. The V gene lost 1 base and the J gene lost 4 bases, with 10 bases spanning the gap. From germline, CDR1 is SGHAT and CDR2 FQNNGV. Study-level findings and limits: Many donors carried some public TCRs, although rarity characterized most TCR sequences. Earlier analysis yielded a pattern in which most TCR beta V segments were productive about 90% or about 30% of the time. For cytomegalovirus status, the classifier reportedly gave diagnoses with high specificity and sensitivity.

As for this clone: Its antigen is still unknown.

PCR was performed using 60 Vbeta and 13 Jbeta primers. Assay: immunoSEQ multiplex PCR; the TCRdb copy retains only in-frame clones and omits some. The repertoire holds 100,000 to 150,000 clones, with roughly 60% as singletons. The sequencing sample was made of PBMCs. The chain recombines TRBV11-2 with TRBJ1-1, with a tentative D call TRBD1 (5 bases). The origin of this receptor is a woman in her thirties or forties in good health and CMV-seronegative. As DNA, the CDR3 is TGTGCCAGCAGCTTAGTTCAGGGAACCACTGAAGCTTTCTTT. Translated: CASSLVQGTTEAFF.